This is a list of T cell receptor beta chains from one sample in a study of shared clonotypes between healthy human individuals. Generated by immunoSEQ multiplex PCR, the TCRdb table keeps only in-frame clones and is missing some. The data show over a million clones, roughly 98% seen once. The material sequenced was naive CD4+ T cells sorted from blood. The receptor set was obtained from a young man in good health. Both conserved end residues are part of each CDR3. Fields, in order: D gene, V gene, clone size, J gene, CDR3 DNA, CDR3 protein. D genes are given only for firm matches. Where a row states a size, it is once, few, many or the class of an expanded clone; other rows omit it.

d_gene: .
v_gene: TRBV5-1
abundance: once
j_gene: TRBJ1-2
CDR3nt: TGCGCCAGCAGCTTGGTGGCAACTAACTATGGCTACACCTTC
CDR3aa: CASSLVATNYGYTF

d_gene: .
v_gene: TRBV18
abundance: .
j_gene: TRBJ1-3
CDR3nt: TGTGCCAGCTCACTAATCCAAGACAGTAGCTCTGGAAACACCATATATTTT
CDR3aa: CASSLIQDSSSGNTIYF

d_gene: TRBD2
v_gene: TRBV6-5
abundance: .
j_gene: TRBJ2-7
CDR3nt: TGTGCCAGCGGTTATGGGCTAGCGGACACTAAAAATGGAAGGTACTTC
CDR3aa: CASGYGLADTKNGRYF

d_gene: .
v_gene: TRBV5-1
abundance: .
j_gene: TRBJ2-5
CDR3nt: TGCGCCAGCAGCAGGACGGACAGCCAAGAGACCCAGTACTTC
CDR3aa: CASSRTDSQETQYF

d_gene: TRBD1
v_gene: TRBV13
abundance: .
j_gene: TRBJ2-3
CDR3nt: TGTGCCAGCGGCGACAGGGTTACTCGTACGCAGTATTTT
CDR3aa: CASGDRVTRTQYF

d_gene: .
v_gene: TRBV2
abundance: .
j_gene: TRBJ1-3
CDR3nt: TGTGCCAGCAGTGCCAAGGGTTCCGTCTCTGGAAACACCATATATTTT
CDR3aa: CASSAKGSVSGNTIYF

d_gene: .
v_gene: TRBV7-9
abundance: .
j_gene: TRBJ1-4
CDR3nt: TGTGCCAGCAGCGGGAGTTACAGGGAAAAACTGTTTTTT
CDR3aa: CASSGSYREKLFF

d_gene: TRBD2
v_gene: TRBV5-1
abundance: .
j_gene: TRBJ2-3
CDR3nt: TGCGCCAGCAGCGTCGGTTCTAGCGGGAACACAGATACGCAGTATTTT
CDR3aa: CASSVGSSGNTDTQYF

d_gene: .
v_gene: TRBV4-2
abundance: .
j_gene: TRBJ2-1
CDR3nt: TGTGCCAGCAGCCAAGACGGTAGGCACCACTCCTACAATGAGCAGTTCTTC
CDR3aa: CASSQDGRHHSYNEQFF

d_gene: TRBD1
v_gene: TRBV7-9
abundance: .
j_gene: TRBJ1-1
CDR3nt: TGTGCCAGCAGCCAAGGACAGGACCGAGGCACTGAAGCTTTCTTT
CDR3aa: CASSQGQDRGTEAFF

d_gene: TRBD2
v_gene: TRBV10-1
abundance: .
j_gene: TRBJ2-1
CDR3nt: TGCGCCAGCAGTAGCACTAGCGGGAGCTCCTACAATGAGCAGTTCTTC
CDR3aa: CASSSTSGSSYNEQFF

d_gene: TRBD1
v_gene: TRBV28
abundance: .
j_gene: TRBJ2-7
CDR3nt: TGTGCCAGCAGGGATGGGACAGGTGTCTACGAGCAGTACTTC
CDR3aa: CASRDGTGVYEQYF

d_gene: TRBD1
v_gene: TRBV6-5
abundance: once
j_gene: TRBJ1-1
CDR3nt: TGTGCCAGCAGTTACCAACCGGTCAGGGGGTACACTGAAGCTTTCTTT
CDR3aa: CASSYQPVRGYTEAFF

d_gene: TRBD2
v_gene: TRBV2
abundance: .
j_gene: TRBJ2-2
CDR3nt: TGTGCCAGCAGTGATCTGGTGCGACTAGCGGGAGATCCCGGGGAGCTGTTTTTT
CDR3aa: CASSDLVRLAGDPGELFF